Below are 8 T cell receptor beta chains sequenced from a single sample in a study of identical twins. Using its own MiXCR run on the 5' RACE reads, TCRdb lists one record per CDR3 protein. Of 650,000 to 800,000 distinct CDR3 sequences in the sample, around 8.6% were seen once. The same data also went into a second study, on yellow fever vaccine responses in identical twins.

The specimen was PBMCs. The receptors were gathered from a woman between 18 and 30 years old in good health.

This clonotype was counted a few times. V usage is TRBV7-3 and J usage is TRBJ2-2, with 9 nucleotides matching TRBD2. Unmatched junction bases numbered 5, after V lost 5 bases and J lost 7 bases. Per germline, CDR1 SGHTA and CDR2 FQGTGA. The CDR3 totals 14 residues. The CDR3 spells CASSQLRGGGELFF. As DNA, the CDR3 is TGTGCCAGCAGCCAGCTGCGGGGGGGCGGGGAGCTGTTTTTT.

This clonotype was detected a few times. The rearrangement uses TRBV19 and TRBJ2-7, with 10 bases matching TRBD2. Germline CDR1 is LNHDA and CDR2 is SQIVND (reference sequence). The CDR3 length is 15 residues. J gave up 0 bases and V 7 bases, and 6 bases lay outside the gene matches. CDR3: CASNQGLAASYEQYF. CDR3 nucleotides: TGTGCCAGTAACCAAGGACTAGCGGCCTCCTACGAGCAGTACTTC.

This clonotype appeared a few times. V is TRBV9 and J is TRBJ2-1; the match to TRBD1 covers 10 bases. The germline V gene encodes CDR1 SGDLS and CDR2 YYNGEE. The CDR3 extends over 14 amino acids. The V segment lost 0 bases and the J segment 9 bases; nucleotides outside the gene matches: 3. CDR3 coding DNA: TGTGCCAGCAGCGTAGAGGGACAGGGGAGTGAGCAGTTCTTC. It encodes CASSVEGQGSEQFF.

This chain connects TRBV29-1 to TRBJ2-5; perhaps TRBD2 as D (7 bases). The CDR3 is 14 residues long. The germline V gene has CDR1 SQVTM and CDR2 ANQGSEA. V lost 3 bases and J 1 base, leaving 12 bases between the germline ends. The DNA of the CDR3 is TGCAGCGTTGAGGGGGCGGGAGCCCAAGAGACCCAGTACTTC. The encoded protein is CSVEGAGAQETQYF. Based on the CDR3 plus reference TRBV29-1 and TRBJ2-5, the full variable domain is SAVISQKPSRDICQRGTSLTIQCQVDSQVTMMFWYRQQPGQSLTLIATANQGSEATYESGFVIDKFPISRPNLTFSTLTVSNMSPEDSSIYLCSVEGAGAQETQYFGPGTRLLVL.

This clonotype was found a few times. This chain uses TRBV20-1 with TRBJ1-1, with unresolved D. This CDR3 comprises 11 residues. V lost 3 bases to trimming and J lost 2 bases, with 4 bases between them. Per germline, CDR1 DFQATT and CDR2 SNEGSKA (reference sequence). In DNA, the CDR3 is TGCAGTGCTAGGCCAAACACTGAAGCTTTCTTT. Translated: CSARPNTEAFF.

The sample holds a few counts of this clonotype. V and J are TRBV2 and TRBJ2-1, with a tentative D call TRBD1 (5 bases). The CDR3 is made up of 16 amino acids. Trimming took off 4 bases at V and 2 bases at J, with 15 bases between the two ends. The germline CDR1 and CDR2 sequences are SNHLY and FYNNEI. The CDR3 spells CASSGGRTNTYNEQFF. In DNA form, the CDR3 reads TGTGCCAGCAGTGGGGGCAGGACGAATACCTACAATGAGCAGTTCTTC. Using reference TRBV2 and TRBJ2-1 for the parts outside the CDR3, the full variable domain is EPEVTQTPSHQVTQMGQEVILRCVPISNHLYFYWYRQILGQKVEFLVSFYNNEISEKSEIFDDQFSVERPDGSNFTLKIRSTKLEDSAMYFCASSGGRTNTYNEQFFGPGTRLTVL.

This sequence joins TRBV15 and TRBJ2-7, with 10 bases fitting TRBD1. The J segment lost 5 bases and the V segment lost 4 bases, leaving 5 bases of the junction unmatched. The CDR3 is made up of 14 amino acids. Germline CDR1 is LNHNV and CDR2 is YYDKDF (reference sequence). In DNA, the CDR3 is TGTGCCACCAGCACCGGACAGGGGGGAAACGAGCAGTACTTC. Its translation is CATSTGQGGNEQYF.

This clonotype was counted between two and nine times. The V and J genes are TRBV12-5 and TRBJ2-7, with 13 bases fitting TRBD2. This CDR3 comprises 18 residues. The germline gives CDR1 LGHNT, CDR2 FRNRAP. J gave up 0 bases and V 5 bases, and 10 bases lay outside the gene matches. The CDR3 DNA follows: TGTGCTAGTGGTATTCGTTCGACTAGCGGGAGGTACTCCTACGAGCAGTACTTC. Its protein is CASGIRSTSGRYSYEQYF.